This T cell receptor beta chain derives from a study of T-cell reconstitution after alpha-beta-depleted transplantation in children. Study findings and constraints: Expanded graft clones, several hundred of them, were reportedly the source of alpha-beta T cells about two months after transplant. There were some patients whose high TCRbeta diversity at day 60 came from surviving recipient T cells and thymic progenitors. Hyperexpanded clones declined; after one year, newly produced T cells mostly supplied diversity.

Turning to this clonotype: Its antigen remains unknown.

Germline V gives CDR1 SEHNR, CDR2 FQNEAQ (reference sequence). V lost 6 bases and J lost 8; bases outside the gene matches: 8. This CDR3 has 13 residues. Unique molecular identifiers tagged the TCRbeta library. One entry per CDR3 protein, called by TCRdb with MiXCR from the PCR reads. This table has about 540,000 distinct CDR3 sequences, over 25% appearing once. V and J are TRBV7-9 and TRBJ1-2; TRBD1 matches at 8 bases. This material consisted of PBMCs, taken before TCRalphabeta/CD19-depleted stem cell transplant. The origin of this receptor is a boy under three years old with Wiskott-Aldrich syndrome, due to receive a stem cell transplant. The CDR3 region has the DNA TGTGCCAGCAGTCCCCAGGGGGCTCCGGGCTACACCTTC. Translation: CASSPQGAPGYTF.